This T cell receptor (beta chain) was sequenced for a study of cytomegalovirus exposure and HLA in healthy donors. General study results and limits: TCR beta sequences numbering fewer than 20,000 were associated with HLA alleles at 0.05 false discovery rate in a later analysis. Likely technical artifact: a cluster of highly shared sequence variants.

This clone has just one count. As yet, its antigen is unknown. Germline CDR1 SGHRS, CDR2 YFSETQ. The CDR3 totals 14 residues. V was cut by 4 bases and J by 5 bases, with 12 bases left in between. Primers for the PCR totalled 60 Vbeta and 13 Jbeta. Repertoires were generated with immunoSEQ multiplex PCR, while TCRdb's copy carries only in-frame clones and drops some. The data contain some 140,000 clones, approximately 70% of them seen just once; the ten biggest clones take up approximately 1.6%. The specimen sequenced was PBMCs. The rearrangement joins TRBV5-1 to TRBJ2-2; D possibly corresponds to TRBD2 (6 bases). The source is a human donor in good health. This CDR3 reads CASSRGRTTGELFF. The CDR3 DNA follows: TGCGCCAGCAGCCGGGGGAGGACAACCGGGGAGCTGTTTTTT.